The 29 T cell receptor beta chains below come from one sample, sequenced in a study of shared clonotypes between healthy human individuals. The protocol was immunoSEQ multiplex PCR, while the TCRdb copy is restricted to in-frame clones and leaves out a portion. Among 1.6 million or so clones listed, just under 99% were seen once. The sample consisted of naive CD4+ T cells sorted from blood. Subset noted: CD45RA+ positively selected. These receptors were collected from a young man in good health.

This chain joins TRBV18 and TRBJ2-1; 14 positions agree with TRBD2. The ends lost 1 base at V and 6 bases at J; junction bases unmatched: 5. CDR3 length equals 17 residues. Germline V gene lookup returns CDR1 KGHSH and CDR2 LQKENI. CDR3 region: CASSPRLAGGPSNEQFF. As DNA, the CDR3 is TGTGCCAGCTCACCACGACTAGCGGGAGGGCCTAGCAATGAGCAGTTCTTC.

The rearrangement uses TRBV7-2 and TRBJ1-2; 7 bases match TRBD1. The trim removed 1 base at V and 8 bases at J, leaving 22 bases unmatched. Germline V gives CDR1 SGHTA, CDR2 FQGNSA. The CDR3 has 19 amino acids. The CDR3 reads CASSLEGIGGGGSIEGYTF. In nucleotides, the CDR3 is TGTGCCAGCAGCTTAGAGGGTATAGGGGGCGGCGGTAGTATCGAAGGCTACACCTTC.

The chain employs TRBV7-2 and TRBJ2-7; 7 bases fit TRBD1. The CDR3 extends over 13 amino acids. Germline loops: CDR1 SGHTA, CDR2 FQGNSA. Losses at the gene ends were 5 bases for V and 5 bases for J; bases not matched to a gene: 6. The CDR3 sequence is CASSVRTGHEQYF. The CDR3 region has the DNA TGTGCCAGCAGCGTCCGGACAGGTCACGAGCAGTACTTC.

The CDR3 nucleotides are TGTGCCAGCAGTTTGAGTCGGTGGTACAGGGCGATAAACACTGAAGCTTTCTTT. Its translation: CASSLSRWYRAINTEAFF. The chain recombines TRBV28 with TRBJ1-1; perhaps TRBD1 as D (6 bases). The V end lost 3 bases, the J end lost 2 bases, and 22 bases lay between the germline ends. Germline V gene data show CDR1 as MDHEN and CDR2 as SYDVKM. The CDR3 runs 18 residues. Looking up the rest from reference TRBV28 and TRBJ1-1 gives the full variable domain: DVKVTQSSRYLVKRTGEKVFLECVQDMDHENMFWYRQDPGLGLRLIYFSYDVKMKEKGDIPEGYSVSREKKERFSLILESASTNQTSMYLCASSLSRWYRAINTEAFFGQGTRLTVV.

CDR3 sequence (DNA): TGTGCCAGCGGGCAGGAAATGAACACTGAAGCTTTCTTT. This encodes CASGQEMNTEAFF. The rearrangement joins TRBV19 to TRBJ1-1; D remains unclear. CDR1 is LNHDA and CDR2 is SQIVND in the germline V gene (reference sequence). The germline V and J ends were trimmed by 9 bases and 0 bases, with 11 bases remaining between them. The CDR3 length is 13 residues.

As to this clone: Different DNA sequences within this sample yield the same CDR3. The chain recombines TRBV28 with TRBJ2-7, with D perhaps matching TRBD2 (6 bases). The CDR3 consists of 12 residues. With 7 bases removed from V and 3 bases from J, the gap between germline ends came to 10 bases. The germline V gene encodes CDR1 MDHEN and CDR2 SYDVKM. DNA for the CDR3: TGTGCCAGCACCGGGAGTAGCTACGAGCAGTACTTC. Encoded protein: CASTGSSYEQYF.

CDR3 protein: CASSASGGLAGDEQYF. The CDR3 coding sequence is TGTGCCAGCAGCGCCTCAGGGGGACTAGCGGGAGACGAGCAGTACTTC. The J gene is TRBJ2-7, the V gene TRBV9; 14 bases are a match to TRBD2. Germline values: CDR1 SGDLS, CDR2 YYNGEE. The CDR3 extends over 16 amino acids. The trim removed 3 bases at V and 5 bases at J, leaving 7 bases unmatched.

The genes are TRBV5-6 and TRBJ2-1; perhaps TRBD1 as D (6 bases). The CDR3 length is 15 residues. Trimming left V 2 bases short and J 4 bases short, with 13 bases between. Germline V CDR1 and CDR2: SGHDT, YYEEEE. The DNA for the CDR3 is TGTGCCAGCAGCTTAGAAGGGGGTCCGTACAATGAGCAGTTCTTC. The encoded protein is CASSLEGGPYNEQFF.

The chain employs TRBV5-4 and TRBJ2-3, with 11 bases matching TRBD2. V lost 4 bases and J lost 0; bases outside the gene matches: 4. The CDR3 loop spans 16 amino acids. CDR1 SGHNT and CDR2 YYREEE come from the germline V gene (reference sequence). CDR3 protein: CASSHSGRGSTDTQYF. Written as DNA, the CDR3 is TGTGCCAGCAGCCATAGCGGGAGGGGTAGCACAGATACGCAGTATTTT.

The genes are TRBV7-2 and TRBJ2-7; 8 bases map to TRBD1. V shed 4 bases, J shed 3 bases, and the junction held 5 bases outside the gene matches. Germline CDR1 reads SGHTA; CDR2 reads FQGNSA. This CDR3 has 14 amino acids. For the CDR3, the DNA is TGTGCCAGCAGCTACAGGGGGGCCAACTACGAGCAGTACTTC. This codes for CASSYRGANYEQYF. Together with reference TRBV7-2 and TRBJ2-7, the CDR3 gives the full variable domain: GAGVSQSPSNKVTEKGKDVELRCDPISGHTALYWYRQSLGQGLEFLIYFQGNSAPDKSGLPSDRFSAERTGGSVSTLTIQRTQQEDSAVYLCASSYRGANYEQYFGPGTRLTVT.

The chain employs TRBV11-2 and TRBJ1-4; TRBD1 agrees at 9 bases. V trimming: 6 bases; J trimming: 8 bases; junction bases outside the gene matches: 7. The CDR3 loop spans 14 amino acids. Germline V gene lookup returns CDR1 SGHAT and CDR2 FQNNGV. This CDR3 reads CASSQGQGNEKLFF. CDR3 DNA sequence: TGTGCCAGCAGTCAGGGACAGGGAAACGAAAAACTGTTTTTT.

DNA for the CDR3: TGTGCCAGCAGCTTAGACCCCTTAGGGCATGCGGTCCCTGGAAACACCATATATTTT. Translation: CASSLDPLGHAVPGNTIYF. This rearrangement joins TRBV11-2 to TRBJ1-3; D is undetermined. The germline gives CDR1 SGHAT, CDR2 FQNNGV. The CDR3 is 19 residues long. V lost 0 bases and J lost 2, with 20 bases in between.

The V gene is TRBV30, the J gene TRBJ2-7, with unresolved D. Germline assignment: CDR1 GTSNPN and CDR2 SVGIG (reference sequence). Trimming shortened V by 7 bases and J by 10 bases, and 17 bases separated the two germline ends. The CDR3 consists of 11 residues. The CDR3 DNA follows: TGTGCCTTAGAATCTCCTACGATCCAGTACTTC. Amino acids: CALESPTIQYF. Looking up the rest from reference TRBV30 and TRBJ2-7 gives the full variable domain: SQTIHQWPATLVQPVGSPLSLECTVEGTSNPNLYWYRQAAGRGLQLLFYSVGIGQISSEVPQNLSASRPQDRQFILSSKKLLLSDSGFYLCALESPTIQYFGPGTRLTVT.

The V and J genes are TRBV19 and TRBJ1-1, with D possibly matching TRBD1 (5 bases). The V gene lost 3 bases and the J gene lost 0 bases, with 17 bases spanning the gap. Germline CDR1 reads LNHDA; CDR2 reads SQIVND (reference sequence). The CDR3 is made up of 17 amino acids. The CDR3 nucleotides are TGTGCCAGTAGTATTCGGGGCATGTCCGGAATGAACACTGAAGCTTTCTTT. Encoded protein: CASSIRGMSGMNTEAFF. The entire variable domain, with the rest obtained from reference TRBV19 and TRBJ1-1, is as follows: DGGITQSPKYLFRKEGQNVTLSCEQNLNHDAMYWYRQDPGQGLRLIYYSQIVNDFQKGDIAEGYSVSREKKESFPLTVTSAQKNPTAFYLCASSIRGMSGMNTEAFFGQGTRLTVV.

The chain carries TRBV11-2 and TRBJ2-7; D remains unclear. The CDR3 is 14 residues long. Germline V gene data show CDR1 as SGHAT and CDR2 as FQNNGV. V was clipped by 6 bases and J by 3 bases, with 15 bases between them. The CDR3, as DNA: TGTGCCAGCAGTCCTCTCGGTACGAGCTACGAGCAGTACTTC. Amino acid sequence: CASSPLGTSYEQYF.

V is TRBV18 and J is TRBJ2-3; D is uncertain. CDR1 and CDR2 (germline): KGHSH, LQKENI. The CDR3 length is 13 residues. V dropped 1 base and J dropped 5 bases, with 7 bases sitting between them. The CDR3 DNA follows: TGTGCCAGCTCACCACAGGTTATAGATACGCAGTATTTT. It encodes CASSPQVIDTQYF.

Here the CDR3 DNA reads TGTGCCAGTAGTATAGATCCGACCCCTGGCTATGGCTACACCTTC. Translating it yields CASSIDPTPGYGYTF. The chain couples TRBV19 to TRBJ1-2; D remains ambiguous. Germline-derived CDR1 and CDR2 are LNHDA and SQIVND (reference sequence). Trimming stripped 0 bases from V and 4 bases from J, with 12 bases between. The CDR3 runs to 15 residues.

Worth noting for this clone: The sample contains more than one DNA sequence encoding this CDR3. The chain couples TRBV5-1 to TRBJ2-1; D gene uncertain. The V and J ends lost 2 bases and 3 bases respectively, with 3 bases between them. This CDR3 has 12 amino acids. Per germline, CDR1 SGHRS and CDR2 YFSETQ. CDR3 nucleotide sequence: TGCGCCAGCAGCTTACTCTACAATGAGCAGTTCTTC. It translates to CASSLLYNEQFF.

This chain connects TRBV11-1 to TRBJ2-1, with TRBD2 identical over 11 bases. Germline CDR1 and CDR2: SGHAT and FQDESV (reference sequence). The CDR3 covers 18 residues. With 6 bases clipped from V and 7 bases from J, the junction kept 17 bases outside the gene matches. CDR3 in DNA: TGTGCCAGCAGACTAGCGAAGGCTAGCGGGAGGAGTACAAATGAGCAGTTCTTC. Its translation: CASRLAKASGRSTNEQFF.

The chain recombines TRBV28 with TRBJ1-1; D ambiguous. The CDR3 is made up of 12 amino acids. Trimming shortened V by 7 bases and J by 2 bases, and 8 bases separated the two germline ends. The germline gives CDR1 MDHEN, CDR2 SYDVKM. The CDR3 sequence is CASTPYNTEAFF. In nucleotides, the CDR3 is TGTGCCAGCACCCCCTATAACACTGAAGCTTTCTTT.

CDR3: CASSSDNYEQYF. CDR3 nucleotide sequence: TGTGCCAGCAGCTCAGACAACTACGAGCAGTACTTC. The chain combines TRBV7-2 with TRBJ2-7, with D uncertain. This CDR3 contains 12 residues. The germline V and J ends were trimmed by 4 bases and 3 bases, with 7 bases remaining between them. Germline values: CDR1 SGHTA, CDR2 FQGNSA.

The chain combines TRBV18 with TRBJ2-3; 9 nucleotides agree with TRBD1. This CDR3 has 16 residues. The germline CDR1 and CDR2 sequences are KGHSH and LQKENI. V shed 1 base and J 1 base; nucleotides not matched to a gene: 3. The CDR3 nucleotides read TGTGCCAGCTCACCACGTCGGACAGGGGGCACAGATACGCAGTATTTT. The encoded protein is CASSPRRTGGTDTQYF.

The genes are TRBV9 and TRBJ2-3, with 12 bases identical to TRBD1. V shed 0 bases, J shed 7 bases, and the junction held 6 bases outside the gene matches. Germline CDR1 reads SGDLS; CDR2 reads YYNGEE. The CDR3 is 16 amino acids. The CDR3 here is CASSVEPGQGAYTQYF. CDR3 in DNA: TGTGCCAGCAGCGTAGAGCCGGGACAGGGGGCATATACGCAGTATTTT.

The chain employs TRBV6-5 and TRBJ2-7; TRBD1 is a possible D gene (6 bases). V lost 6 bases, J lost 1 base, and 16 bases lay in between. The CDR3 has 15 amino acids. The germline CDR1 and CDR2 sequences are MNHEY and SVGAGI. The CDR3 loop is CASRRQERDSYEQYF. CDR3 nucleotides: TGTGCCAGCAGACGACAGGAGAGGGATTCCTACGAGCAGTACTTC.

The rearrangement links TRBV11-2 to TRBJ2-5, with a tentative D call TRBD2 (5 bases). CDR3 length: 13 residues. Germline V gene sequence: CDR1 SGHAT, CDR2 FQNNGV. CDR3 region: CATGRGVQETQYF. CDR3 nucleotides: TGTGCTACCGGTCGGGGAGTTCAAGAGACCCAGTACTTC. Full variable domain (remainder filled in from reference TRBV11-2 and TRBJ2-5): EAGVAQSPRYKIIEKRQSVAFWCNPISGHATLYWYQQILGQGPKLLIQFQNNGVVDDSQLPKDRFSAERLKGVDSTLKIQPAKLEDSAVYLCATGRGVQETQYFGPGTRLLVL.

V gene TRBV7-3 combines with J gene TRBJ2-5; 7 bases are a match to TRBD1. Germline lookup yields CDR1 SGHTA and CDR2 FQGTGA. V was clipped by 5 bases and J by 5 bases; unmatched bases: 11. This CDR3 contains 15 residues. The DNA of the CDR3 is TGTGCCAGCAGCCCCAACCCGGACAGGAGGGAGACCCAGTACTTC. It encodes CASSPNPDRRETQYF.

V gene TRBV27 combines with J gene TRBJ2-5; D may be TRBD1 or TRBD2 (6 bases each). Germline loops: CDR1 MNHEY, CDR2 SMNVEV (reference sequence). The CDR3 is made up of 15 amino acids. Deletions cut 6 bases from V and 5 bases from J, with 19 bases between. The CDR3 spells CASSLTRDTAETQYF. The DNA of the CDR3 is TGTGCCAGCAGCCTCACGCGGGACACCGCGGAGACCCAGTACTTC.

The rearrangement links TRBV11-2 to TRBJ1-2; 9 bases line up with TRBD1. Germline CDR1 SGHAT, CDR2 FQNNGV. The CDR3 length is 16 residues. After removal of 0 bases from V and 8 bases from J, the junction contained 10 bases not matched to a gene. CDR3 sequence reads: CASSLDGNRGRRGYTF. The CDR3 nucleotides are TGTGCCAGCAGCTTAGATGGGAACAGGGGGCGGCGGGGCTACACCTTC.

This sequence joins TRBV15 and TRBJ2-3; perhaps TRBD1 as D (5 bases). The CDR3 runs 15 residues. The V and J ends lost 5 bases and 6 bases respectively, with 18 bases between them. CDR1 and CDR2 (germline): LNHNV, YYDKDF (reference sequence). CDR3 sequence (DNA): TGTGCCACCAGCCTACGAGAAGGGGATTGGGATACGCAGTATTTT. Amino acids: CATSLREGDWDTQYF.